Listed below are T cell receptor beta chains from one sample, sequenced in a study of blood T cell repertoires in COVID-19. Assay used: immunoSEQ multiplex PCR; TCRdb lists only in-frame clones, some missing. The sample shows 120,000 or so clones, around 83% of them seen only once. Specimen: peripheral blood. The receptor source for this set is a man between 60 and 70 years old with acute or convalescent COVID-19. CDR3s include the opening cysteine and the closing phenylalanine or tryptophan. The order of the fields is J gene, V gene, CDR3 protein.

j_gene: TRBJ2-1; v_gene: TRBV19; CDR3aa: CASSSRTSGSFREQFF
j_gene: TRBJ2-2; v_gene: TRBV14; CDR3aa: CASSQNLRLAGRGGELFF
j_gene: TRBJ2-7; v_gene: TRBV5-4; CDR3aa: CASSKPPGLSYEQYF
j_gene: TRBJ2-7; v_gene: TRBV5-1; CDR3aa: CASSQVAGAPGYEQYF
j_gene: TRBJ2-2; v_gene: TRBV27; CDR3aa: CASSLVGAGGTGELFF
j_gene: TRBJ2-1; v_gene: TRBV5-1; CDR3aa: CASSLTVPPGEQFF
j_gene: TRBJ2-7; v_gene: TRBV18; CDR3aa: CASSPQRITVGEQYF
j_gene: TRBJ1-1; v_gene: TRBV12-3/TRBV12-4; CDR3aa: CASTPDSLTEAFF
j_gene: TRBJ2-7; v_gene: TRBV7-9; CDR3aa: CATYGLAGGPSYEQYF
j_gene: TRBJ1-5; v_gene: TRBV18; CDR3aa: CASSPGGTNQPQHF
j_gene: TRBJ2-5; v_gene: TRBV28; CDR3aa: CASSLFTGQGAGETQYF
j_gene: TRBJ1-1; v_gene: TRBV21-1; CDR3aa: CASSRAGRCTEAFF
j_gene: TRBJ1-1; v_gene: TRBV18; CDR3aa: CASSPGQGAAEAFF
j_gene: TRBJ1-1; v_gene: TRBV6-6; CDR3aa: CAGGSGTGEAEAFF
j_gene: TRBJ1-2; v_gene: TRBV28; CDR3aa: CASSISDRVRNGYTF
j_gene: TRBJ1-1; v_gene: TRBV2; CDR3aa: CATPGGLDTEAFF
j_gene: TRBJ1-1; v_gene: TRBV21-1; CDR3aa: CASSTGTAEAFF
j_gene: TRBJ2-3; v_gene: TRBV7-2; CDR3aa: CASSFSAGGGTDTQYF
j_gene: TRBJ2-1; v_gene: TRBV7-9; CDR3aa: CASSPRLAVSYNEQFF
j_gene: TRBJ2-2; v_gene: TRBV28; CDR3aa: CASRTGVRGPGELFF
j_gene: TRBJ2-1; v_gene: TRBV4-2; CDR3aa: CASSQSGFHNEQFF
j_gene: TRBJ2-1; v_gene: TRBV7-7; CDR3aa: CASSGGGGTYNEQFF
j_gene: TRBJ2-1; v_gene: TRBV30; CDR3aa: CAWSSLAINNEQFF
j_gene: TRBJ1-1; v_gene: TRBV30; CDR3aa: CAWSPEVEAFF
j_gene: TRBJ1-2; v_gene: TRBV28; CDR3aa: CASSWGQGLLRGYGYTF
j_gene: TRBJ1-3; v_gene: TRBV7-5; CDR3aa: CVRSTGCKTGNTIYF
j_gene: TRBJ2-1; v_gene: TRBV3-1/TRBV3-2; CDR3aa: CASSPFPRGGGNNEQFF
j_gene: TRBJ2-7; v_gene: TRBV21-1; CDR3aa: CAGSLTGFYEQYF
j_gene: TRBJ1-2; v_gene: TRBV9; CDR3aa: CASPTGEQGSRKDYGYTF
j_gene: TRBJ2-7; v_gene: TRBV28; CDR3aa: CASRTDRGYEQYF
j_gene: TRBJ1-1; v_gene: TRBV28; CDR3aa: CASSPRQGAANTEAFF
j_gene: TRBJ2-1; v_gene: TRBV2; CDR3aa: CASSPEEARYNEQFF
j_gene: TRBJ2-7; v_gene: TRBV19; CDR3aa: CASSPPGLAGVEQYF
j_gene: TRBJ2-3; v_gene: TRBV24-1; CDR3aa: CATSDPGEGADTQYF
j_gene: TRBJ2-1; v_gene: TRBV24-1; CDR3aa: CATSAKTGLGKYNEQFF
j_gene: TRBJ2-7; v_gene: TRBV19; CDR3aa: CASSTSSGRAFEQYF
j_gene: TRBJ2-1; v_gene: TRBV28; CDR3aa: CASSKRAGVNEQFF
j_gene: TRBJ2-3; v_gene: TRBV30; CDR3aa: CAWSVQRSTDTQYF
j_gene: TRBJ2-1; v_gene: TRBV5-1; CDR3aa: CASSPFSGGSYNEQFF
j_gene: TRBJ2-1; v_gene: TRBV28; CDR3aa: CASSLSGAGNEQFF
j_gene: TRBJ1-1; v_gene: TRBV12-5; CDR3aa: CASGFGAEAFF
j_gene: TRBJ2-1; v_gene: TRBV27; CDR3aa: CASSSLAGKGYNEQFF
j_gene: TRBJ2-3; v_gene: TRBV19; CDR3aa: CASSGERKNTDTQYF
j_gene: TRBJ2-3; v_gene: TRBV24-1; CDR3aa: CATSDSTGGTDTQYF
j_gene: TRBJ2-1; v_gene: TRBV13; CDR3aa: CASSLGGTQIHNEQFF
j_gene: TRBJ1-4; v_gene: TRBV5-8; CDR3aa: CASSLAGAVREKLFF
j_gene: TRBJ1-1; v_gene: TRBV4-1; CDR3aa: CASSHRESMNTEAFF
j_gene: TRBJ1-1; v_gene: TRBV6-5; CDR3aa: CASSWEGTMNTEAFF
j_gene: TRBJ1-5; v_gene: TRBV5-1; CDR3aa: CASSLGSGQQNQPQHF
j_gene: TRBJ1-1; v_gene: TRBV28; CDR3aa: CASSYHRDRSRTEAFF
j_gene: TRBJ2-3; v_gene: TRBV24-1; CDR3aa: CATSDFWLAGGTDTQYF
j_gene: TRBJ2-3; v_gene: TRBV6-1; CDR3aa: CASSSGQRLTDTQYF
j_gene: TRBJ2-2; v_gene: TRBV3-1/TRBV3-2; CDR3aa: CASSRQAGELFF